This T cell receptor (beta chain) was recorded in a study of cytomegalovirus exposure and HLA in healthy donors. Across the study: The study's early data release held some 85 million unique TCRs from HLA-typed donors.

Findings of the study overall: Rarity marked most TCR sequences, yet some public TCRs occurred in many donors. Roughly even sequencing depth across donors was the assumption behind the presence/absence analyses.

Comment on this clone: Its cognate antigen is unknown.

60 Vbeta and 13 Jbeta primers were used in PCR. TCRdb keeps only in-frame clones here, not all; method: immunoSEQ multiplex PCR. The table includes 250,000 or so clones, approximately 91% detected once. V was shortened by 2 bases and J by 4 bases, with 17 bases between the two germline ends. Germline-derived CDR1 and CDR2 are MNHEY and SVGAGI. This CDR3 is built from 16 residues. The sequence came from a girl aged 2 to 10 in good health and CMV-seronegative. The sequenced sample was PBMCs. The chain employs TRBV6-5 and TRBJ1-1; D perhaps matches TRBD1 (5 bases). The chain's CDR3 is CASSYRVQGPFTEAFF. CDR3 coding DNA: TGTGCCAGCAGTTACCGAGTTCAGGGTCCCTTCACTGAAGCTTTCTTT.